This T cell receptor (beta chain) was profiled in a study of cytomegalovirus exposure and HLA in healthy donors. Primers included in the PCR were 60 Vbeta and 13 Jbeta primers. Assay used: immunoSEQ multiplex PCR; TCRdb lists only in-frame clones, some missing. In the table there are roughly 72,000 clones, roughly 80% of which are singletons. This clone was recorded once. The material sequenced was PBMCs. The receptor's source is a middle-aged woman in good health and CMV-seropositive.

CDR3 coding DNA: TGTGCCAGCAGCTTAGTACAAAGAAACTATGGCTACACCTTC. It specifies CASSLVQRNYGYTF. This rearrangement joins TRBV7-9 to TRBJ1-2, with D hard to call. Germline loops: CDR1 SEHNR, CDR2 FQNEAQ (reference sequence). This CDR3 comprises 14 residues. V lost 1 base and J 2 bases, leaving 8 bases between the germline ends.